The T cell receptor beta chain under discussion was sequenced for a study of CD8+ T cells in alopecia areata. Study-wide context: The drug, oral tofacitinib, was given to treated patients at 5 to 10 mg twice daily.

Extracted RNA was reverse transcribed into cDNA, the sequencing template. Assay used: immunoSEQ multiplex PCR; TCRdb lists only in-frame clones, some missing. The table has 150,000 or so clones, 40% to 50% seen once. This clone was counted between two and nine times. Its specificity is unknown. Overall study findings and caveats: Lesional scalp displayed greater clonality than normal scalp, most notably in alopecia totalis/universalis.

Sequencing input: CD4+ T cells sorted from blood. The TCR sequence derives from a human donor with alopecia areata.

For the CDR3, the DNA is TGTGCCACCATCTCTGGGGCCAACGTCCTGACTTTC. Its translation: CATISGANVLTF. This rearrangement joins TRBV19 to TRBJ2-6; no reliable D call. This CDR3 is 12 amino acids long. Germline loops: CDR1 LNHDA, CDR2 SQIVND (reference sequence). Trimming removed 10 bases at V and 0 bases at J, with 4 bases between.